This record covers a single T cell receptor beta chain. This CDR3 has 15 residues. V dropped 9 bases and J dropped 1 base, with 17 bases sitting between them. In the authors' methods: Estimates of nucleated cell counts were drawn from the amplification of reference gene primers. Assay used: immunoSEQ multiplex PCR; TCRdb lists only in-frame clones, some missing. V, J and clone size derive from that table, while D and trimming were established from the DNA sequence. The sample yields 250,000 to 300,000 clones, 86% seen once. This entry is derived from a study of blood T cell repertoires in COVID-19. Study as a whole: Donors in the United States, Italy and Spain gave samples during acute or convalescent COVID-19. PBMCs, B-cell-depleted T cells, or T cells provided the cDNA or gDNA that made up the material.

The chain joins TRBV23-1 to TRBJ2-3, with D tentatively TRBD1 (6 bases). TRBV23-1 is an open reading frame, and its role is uncertain. The TCR sequence derives from a man younger than 30 with active or convalescent COVID-19. Sequencing was carried out using peripheral blood. Here the CDR3 reads CASLPTGSGTDTQYF. As DNA, the CDR3 is TGCGCCAGTCTTCCCACAGGGTCGGGCACAGATACGCAGTATTTT.